One and the same sample provided the 21 T cell receptor beta chains below, sequenced in a study of identifying expanded T cells in peripheral blood (dated by TCRdb to between 2018 and 2020). The method behind the library was the immunoSEQ multiplex PCR assay. TCRdb carries this immuneACCESS record with in-frame sequences only. Its versions omit some clonotypes, under half of them owing to an unresolved V gene in the studies checked, with the rest unexplained. The sample contains about 100,000 clones, approximately 83% of them found a single time. The ten largest clones represent roughly 5.9% of the sample. Sequenced sample: blood. These receptors originate from a person aged 18 to 75 in good health.

The V gene is TRBV15, the J gene TRBJ2-7; the match to TRBD1 covers 9 bases. Germline V gives CDR1 LNHNV, CDR2 YYDKDF (reference sequence). The CDR3 is 14 amino acids. Losses at the gene ends were 8 bases for V and 7 bases for J; bases not matched to a gene: 12. CDR3: CATREQGASREQYF. Written as DNA, the CDR3 is TGTGCCACCCGAGAACAGGGGGCATCTCGAGAGCAGTACTTC.

This sequence joins TRBV11-2 and TRBJ2-1; the D call may be TRBD1 or TRBD2 (5 bases each). The ends were cut back, 1 base at V and 7 bases at J, with 8 bases in the middle. There are 13 residues in the CDR3. The germline V gene encodes CDR1 SGHAT and CDR2 FQNNGV. In DNA form, the CDR3 reads TGTGCCAGCAGCTTAGGAGGGGCGAATGAGCAGTTCTTC. Amino acids: CASSLGGANEQFF.

CDR3 sequence (DNA): TGTGCCTGGAGTGCGGGACAGAGCTACGAGCAGTACTTC. Its protein product is CAWSAGQSYEQYF. The chain recombines TRBV30 with TRBJ2-7; TRBD1 agrees at 7 bases. The CDR3 has 13 residues. Germline V gene data show CDR1 as GTSNPN and CDR2 as SVGIG (reference sequence). V trimming: 1 base; J trimming: 3 bases; junction bases outside the gene matches: 3. Full variable domain (outside the CDR3, taken from reference TRBV30 and TRBJ2-7): SQTIHQWPATLVQPVGSPLSLECTVEGTSNPNLYWYRQAAGRGLQLLFYSVGIGQISSEVPQNLSASRPQDRQFILSSKKLLLSDSGFYLCAWSAGQSYEQYFGPGTRLTVT.

The count of this clone is one. The rearrangement uses TRBV11-2 and TRBJ2-5; D is possibly TRBD1 (6 bases). V was shortened by 1 base and J by 2 bases, with 11 bases between the two germline ends. The CDR3 loop spans 15 amino acids. CDR1 SGHAT and CDR2 FQNNGV come from the germline V gene. CDR3 sequence (DNA): TGTGCCAGCAGCTTAGCATGGACAGCGCAAGAGACCCAGTACTTC. Its translation: CASSLAWTAQETQYF.

V and J are TRBV18 and TRBJ2-7; 9 bases map to TRBD1. With V trimmed by 4 bases and J by 6 bases, 10 bases remained unmatched. Germline V CDR1 and CDR2: KGHSH, LQKENI. The CDR3 has 15 residues. CDR3 DNA sequence: TGTGCCAGCTCACAGCCGGGACAGGGCGCACTCGAGCAGTACTTC. Residues: CASSQPGQGALEQYF.

The chain carries TRBV7-9 and TRBJ1-2; D is uncertain. From germline, CDR1 is SEHNR and CDR2 FQNEAQ (reference sequence). The CDR3 loop spans 12 amino acids. V lost 5 bases and J lost 9, with 13 bases in between. The DNA of the CDR3 is TGTGCCAGCAGCCCTGTTGCTGAGAGCTACACCTTC. Its translation: CASSPVAESYTF.

The rearrangement uses TRBV5-1 and TRBJ2-7; 9 nucleotides match TRBD1. The germline V gene encodes CDR1 SGHRS and CDR2 YFSETQ. Unmatched junction bases numbered 10, after V lost 4 bases and J lost 2 bases. CDR3 size: 16 residues. Here the CDR3 DNA reads TGCGCCAGCAGCCACGGGGGACAGGGCCGGGCCTACGAGCAGTACTTC. Translating it yields CASSHGGQGRAYEQYF.

The gene calls are TRBV30 and TRBJ1-4, with 8 bases lining up with TRBD1. V dropped 5 bases and J dropped 9; count of bases not matched to a gene: 2. Germline assignment: CDR1 GTSNPN and CDR2 SVGIG (reference sequence). CDR3 length: 11 residues. The CDR3, as DNA: TGTGCCTGGCAGGGGGCCCAAAAACTGTTTTTT. It codes for CAWQGAQKLFF.

This rearrangement joins TRBV6-5 to TRBJ1-2, with TRBD1 matching over 9 bases. Germline lookup yields CDR1 MNHEY and CDR2 SVGAGI. The J segment lost 8 bases and the V segment lost 2 bases, leaving 9 bases of the junction unmatched. The CDR3 is made up of 15 amino acids. The CDR3 protein is CASSYAPGQGGGYTF. The CDR3 nucleotides are TGTGCCAGCAGTTACGCGCCGGGACAGGGAGGCGGCTACACCTTC.

The rearrangement joins TRBV11-3 to TRBJ2-3; 7 bases line up with TRBD1. The CDR3 runs to 16 residues. J gave up 6 bases and V 5 bases, and 14 bases lay outside the gene matches. CDR1 is SGHNT and CDR2 is YENEEA in the germline V gene. CDR3 DNA sequence: TGTGCCAGCAGCCCTAGACTCGGACAGGTCGGGGATACGCAGTATTTT. Its translation is CASSPRLGQVGDTQYF.

The chain couples TRBV12-5 to TRBJ2-7; D is unresolved. Looked up from germline, CDR1 is LGHNT and CDR2 is FRNRAP. Trimming took 2 bases from V and 0 from J, leaving 26 bases between them. The CDR3 consists of 20 residues. The CDR3, as DNA: TGTGCTAGTGGTTTGCCGCCAAGTCTGCCCTGGGCAGGTCTCTCCTACGAGCAGTACTTC. Residues: CASGLPPSLPWAGLSYEQYF. Full variable domain (outside the CDR3, taken from reference TRBV12-5 and TRBJ2-7): DARVTQTPRHKVTEMGQEVTMRCQPILGHNTVFWYRQTMMQGLELLAYFRNRAPLDDSGMPKDRFSAEMPDATLATLKIQPSEPRDSAVYFCASGLPPSLPWAGLSYEQYFGPGTRLTVT.

This rearrangement joins TRBV11-3 to TRBJ2-4; D is possibly TRBD1 (5 bases). V lost 0 bases to trimming and J lost 6 bases, with 9 bases between them. Per the germline V gene, CDR1 is SGHNT and CDR2 is YENEEA. The CDR3 extends over 14 amino acids. CDR3 sequence: CASSLDRVLNIQYF. The CDR3 coding sequence is TGTGCCAGCAGCTTAGACAGGGTTTTAAACATTCAGTACTTC.

The chain joins TRBV30 to TRBJ2-7; D is perhaps TRBD1 (6 bases). Per germline, CDR1 GTSNPN and CDR2 SVGIG (reference sequence). The CDR3 has 13 amino acids. V was clipped by 2 bases and J by 2 bases, with 10 bases between them. The CDR3 nucleotides are TGTGCCTGGAGTCGACAGGTTACCTACGAGCAGTACTTC. Its protein product is CAWSRQVTYEQYF.

The chain employs TRBV28 and TRBJ1-2; D perhaps matches TRBD1 (6 bases). The CDR3 contains 13 residues. Germline V gene sequence: CDR1 MDHEN, CDR2 SYDVKM. Trimming shortened V by 9 bases and J by 2 bases, and 13 bases separated the two germline ends. The CDR3 DNA reads as TGTGCCAGTCTCGACAGGACCAACTATGGCTACACCTTC. This gives the protein CASLDRTNYGYTF.

This sequence joins TRBV13 and TRBJ2-5; either TRBD1 or TRBD2 may supply D (5 bases each). V was pared by 5 bases and J by 11 bases, with 15 bases between. This CDR3 spans 12 amino acids. Germline values: CDR1 PRHDT, CDR2 FYEKMQ (reference sequence). DNA for the CDR3: TGTGCCAGCAGCCAATTTCGGGACGGACAGTACTTC. Residues: CASSQFRDGQYF.

The chain is built from TRBV19 and TRBJ2-7; D assignment may be TRBD1 or TRBD2 (6 bases each). The V end lost 4 bases, the J end lost 3 bases, and 10 bases lay between the germline ends. Germline CDR1 is LNHDA and CDR2 is SQIVND (reference sequence). The CDR3 is 13 amino acids. The CDR3 sequence is CASSTGGVYEQYF. CDR3 sequence (DNA): TGTGCCAGTAGTACCGGGGGCGTCTACGAGCAGTACTTC.

This chain links TRBV18 with TRBJ2-1; 8 bases map to TRBD2. Losses at the gene ends were 11 bases for V and 7 bases for J; bases not matched to a gene: 10. The CDR3 loop spans 13 amino acids. Germline V gene lookup returns CDR1 KGHSH and CDR2 LQKENI. Here the CDR3 reads CASRGGRNNEQFF. The DNA of the CDR3 is TGTGCCTCCCGGGGGGGCCGGAATAATGAGCAGTTCTTC.

The chain combines TRBV6-5 with TRBJ1-6; possibly TRBD1 for D (6 bases). V shed 6 bases and J shed 8 bases, with 14 bases lying between them. CDR3 length equals 14 residues. Per the germline V gene, CDR1 is MNHEY and CDR2 is SVGAGI. CDR3 region: CASSLDSTYSPLHF. The CDR3 bases are TGTGCCAGCAGCCTGGACAGTACTTATTCACCCCTCCACTTT.

J is TRBJ1-3 and V is TRBV10-2; a weak D match, TRBD1 (6 bases). V was shortened by 3 bases and J by 0 bases, with 18 bases between the two germline ends. Germline CDR1 reads WSHSY; CDR2 reads SAAADI. The CDR3 has 18 residues. The CDR3 coding sequence is TGCGCCAGCAGTGATGGGGGGCTAAGACCGGTCTCTGGAAACACCATATATTTT. This translates into CASSDGGLRPVSGNTIYF.

The V call is TRBV7-2, the J call TRBJ1-2; D is perhaps TRBD1 (6 bases). Between the trimmed V and J ends, which lost 3 bases and 4 bases, there was a span of 15 bases. In germline, CDR1 is SGHTA, CDR2 FQGNSA. This CDR3 spans 15 amino acids. CDR3 nucleotides: TGTGCCAGCAGCTTGAGTTTCAGGGGCGCCTATGGCTACACCTTC. This translates into CASSLSFRGAYGYTF. Looking up the rest from reference TRBV7-2 and TRBJ1-2 gives the full variable domain: GAGVSQSPSNKVTEKGKDVELRCDPISGHTALYWYRQSLGQGLEFLIYFQGNSAPDKSGLPSDRFSAERTGGSVSTLTIQRTQQEDSAVYLCASSLSFRGAYGYTFGSGTRLTVV.

The rearrangement links TRBV4-3 to TRBJ1-2, with D uncertain. The length of the CDR3 is 17 residues. Germline V gene data show CDR1 as LGHNA and CDR2 as YSLEER. The V and J ends lost 0 bases and 4 bases respectively, with 18 bases between them. CDR3: CASSQEGRGFGSYGYTF. The CDR3 DNA follows: TGCGCCAGCAGCCAAGAGGGTCGCGGGTTTGGGTCCTATGGCTACACCTTC.